These 8 T cell receptor beta chains came from one sample sequenced in a study of control samples from healthy donors and cancer patients. Using immunoSEQ multiplex PCR, the repertoire was profiled, and TCRdb retains in-frame clones only, with some absent. This sample has approximately 140,000 clones, with approximately 93% found just once. Sequenced input: blood. The receptors derive from a man between 18 and 29 years old in good health.

The genes are TRBV15 and TRBJ2-2, with D uncertain. Germline CDR1 LNHNV, CDR2 YYDKDF (reference sequence). The length of the CDR3 is 15 residues. Trimming took 0 bases from V and 4 from J, leaving 9 bases between them. The CDR3 sequence is CATSRDQSRTGELFF. The DNA for the CDR3 is TGTGCCACCAGCAGAGATCAGTCTCGCACCGGGGAGCTGTTTTTT.

The V call is TRBV5-1, the J call TRBJ2-5; unclear D gene. The CDR3 is 15 amino acids. Trimming removed 5 bases at V and 0 bases at J, with 14 bases between. From germline, CDR1 is SGHRS and CDR2 YFSETQ. The CDR3 loop reads CASRGSFRYQETQYF. The CDR3, as DNA: TGCGCCAGCAGGGGCAGCTTCAGGTACCAAGAGACCCAGTACTTC.

Only one count was recorded for this clone. A junction boundary mismatches the germline segment, possibly from a read error. This chain connects TRBV7-7 to TRBJ2-2, with 7 bases aligning to TRBD1. CDR3 length equals 17 residues. Germline V CDR1 and CDR2: SSHAT, FNYEAQ (reference sequence). DNA of the CDR3: TGTGCTAGCAGCCCGGTTGGGACAGTTAGAATTACCGGGGAGCTGTTTTTT. Amino acids: CASSPVGTVRITGELFF.

The rearrangement joins TRBV5-4 to TRBJ2-5, with D tentatively TRBD1 or TRBD2 (5 bases each). Trimming took 1 base from V and 6 from J, leaving 7 bases between them. Germline-derived CDR1 and CDR2 are SGHNT and YYREEE (reference sequence). The CDR3 covers 12 residues. Written as DNA, the CDR3 is TGTGCCAGCAGCTTGTCGGGGCAGACCCAGTACTTC. Its protein product is CASSLSGQTQYF.

The chain carries TRBV11-2 and TRBJ1-2, with D maybe TRBD1 (5 bases). The CDR3 loop spans 15 amino acids. V shed 5 bases and J shed 0 bases, with 13 bases lying between them. Germline CDR1 reads SGHAT; CDR2 reads FQNNGV. The CDR3 DNA reads TGTGCCAGCAGCGGCCGACAGACAGCTAACTATGGCTACACCTTC. Protein: CASSGRQTANYGYTF.

CDR3: CASSFLSRNPQETQYF. Here the CDR3 DNA reads TGTGCCAGCAGCTTCCTATCAAGAAACCCCCAAGAGACCCAGTACTTC. The chain recombines TRBV5-6 with TRBJ2-5; the D is unclear. Trimming removed 2 bases at V and 1 base at J, with 15 bases between. Germline V gene sequence: CDR1 SGHDT, CDR2 YYEEEE. This CDR3 has 16 amino acids.

This chain's CDR3 is CASSLRAGYEQYF. As DNA, the CDR3 is TGTGCCAGCAGCTTACGGGCGGGATACGAGCAGTACTTC. The chain links TRBV7-6 to TRBJ2-7; D might be TRBD2 (6 bases). Germline CDR1 is SGHVS and CDR2 is FNYEAQ. V was clipped by 2 bases and J by 4 bases, with 9 bases between them. This CDR3 region has 13 residues.

The chain has TRBV11-2 and TRBJ1-4; D may be TRBD1 (5 bases). CDR3 size: 15 residues. Germline loops: CDR1 SGHAT, CDR2 FQNNGV. V dropped 5 bases and J dropped 3 bases, with 13 bases sitting between them. In DNA, the CDR3 is TGTGCCAGCAGCGACCTCGGGGGACCTAATGAAAAACTGTTTTTT. It codes for CASSDLGGPNEKLFF.